Reported below is one T cell receptor (beta chain). Amplification targeted the TCR beta CDR3 regions, with RNA transcripts as the source material. Second-round multiplex PCR came after a first-round RT-PCR that employed HTBI primers. TCRdb reprocessed the multiplex PCR reads with MiXCR, giving one entry per CDR3 protein. The sample includes around 600,000 distinct CDR3 sequences, more than 40% of them seen just once. This entry belongs to a study of Graves' ophthalmopathy and Graves' hyperthyroidism. Overall study: The blood sample was drawn at first diagnosis and before any treatment.

Excluded were patients with other autoimmune diseases, uncontrolled infections, pregnancy or lactation. Germline loops: CDR1 KGHSH, CDR2 LQKENI. V gave up 0 bases and J gave up 2 bases, with 7 bases separating them. This CDR3 has 15 residues. The chain has TRBV18 and TRBJ1-4; D ambiguous. The source of this sequence is an adult man with Graves' ophthalmopathy. The specimen sequenced was peripheral blood. The CDR3 region has the DNA TGTGCCAGCTCACCACCGCTAGTCACTAATGAAAAACTGTTTTTT. This codes for CASSPPLVTNEKLFF.